This entry is about one TCR beta chain. Its antigen is currently unknown. Germline CDR1 is MNHNS and CDR2 is SASEGT. V lost 6 bases and J lost 2; bases outside the gene matches: 4. CDR3 length equals 13 residues. The data originate from a study of cytomegalovirus exposure and HLA in healthy donors. Study-level points and caveats: HLA restriction was apparent for most CMV-associated TCR beta chains in a later analysis. Reportedly, a later analysis found an Asian-associated ancestry cluster had fewer N-insertions than the approximately 700-donor mean. One variant, a missense change in DCLRE1C, was linked in a later analysis to TCR beta V- and J-gene trimming. There were about 160 TCR beta chains listed as cytomegalovirus-associated.

60 Vbeta and 13 Jbeta primers were used in PCR. The method was immunoSEQ multiplex PCR; TCRdb's version includes in-frame clones alone and lacks a portion of them. Counted here are over 150,000 clones, 70% to 80% occurring once; the ten biggest clones make up around 7.2%. The chain is built from TRBV6-1 and TRBJ2-7; 7 nucleotides line up with TRBD1. Sequences were obtained from PBMCs. The clonotype was recovered from a man aged 25 to 40 in good health and CMV-seropositive. CDR3 residues: CASRPGQTYEQYF. DNA for the CDR3: TGTGCCAGCAGGCCGGGACAGACCTACGAGCAGTACTTC.